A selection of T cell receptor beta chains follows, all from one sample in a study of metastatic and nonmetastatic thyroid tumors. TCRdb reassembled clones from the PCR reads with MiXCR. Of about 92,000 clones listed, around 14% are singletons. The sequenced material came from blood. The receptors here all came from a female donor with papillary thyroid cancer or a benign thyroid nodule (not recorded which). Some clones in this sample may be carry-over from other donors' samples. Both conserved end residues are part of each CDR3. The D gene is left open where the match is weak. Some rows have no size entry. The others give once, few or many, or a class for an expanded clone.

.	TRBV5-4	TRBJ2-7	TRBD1	CASSFAPVQGGSYEHYF	TGTGCCAGCAGCTTTGCCCCGGTCCAAGGGGGCTCCTACGAGCATTACTTC
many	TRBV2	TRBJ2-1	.	CASGPLSGDNEQFF	TGTGCCTCCGGTCCGTTGTCAGGGGACAATGAGCAGTTCTTC
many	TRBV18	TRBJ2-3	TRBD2	CASSPGLGADTQYF	TGTGCCAGCTCACCGGGACTAGGGGCAGATACGCAGTATTTT
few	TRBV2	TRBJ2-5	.	CANSTTWRRETQYF	TGTGCCAACAGTACGACATGGAGGAGGGAGACCCAGTACTTC
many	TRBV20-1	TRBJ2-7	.	CSAREGSSYEQYF	TGCAGTGCTAGAGAGGGGAGCTCCTACGAGCAGTACTTC
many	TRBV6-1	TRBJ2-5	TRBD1	CASSPPTARGHQETQYF	TGTGCCAGCAGCCCACCCACTGCCAGGGGGCATCAAGAGACCCAGTACTTC
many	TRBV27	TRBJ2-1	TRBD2	CASGLSGGRRNEQFF	TGTGCCAGCGGTTTAAGCGGGGGGAGGAGGAATGAGCAGTTCTTC
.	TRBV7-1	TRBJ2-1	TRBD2	CASRSGGVGTSGGPYNEQFF	TGTGCCAGCAGGTCAGGGGGCGTCGGGACTAGCGGGGGGCCCTACAATGAGCAGTTCTTC
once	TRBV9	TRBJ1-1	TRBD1	CASSPEGTGVVSNTEAFF	TGTGCCAGCAGCCCAGAGGGGACAGGGGTAGTGTCGAACACTGAAGCTTTCTTT
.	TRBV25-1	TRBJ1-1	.	CASRKDGQMNTEAFF	TGTGCCAGCAGGAAAGACGGACAGATGAACACTGAAGCTTTCTTT
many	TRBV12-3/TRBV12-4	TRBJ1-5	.	CASSLQGPLVQPQHF	TGTGCCAGCAGTTTACAGGGGCCCTTGGTCCAGCCCCAGCATTTT
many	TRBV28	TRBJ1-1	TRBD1	CASSFPEETGGVNTEAFF	TGTGCCAGCAGTTTTCCCGAAGAGACAGGGGGCGTGAACACTGAAGCTTTCTTT
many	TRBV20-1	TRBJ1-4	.	CSARGTRERNEKLFF	TGCAGTGCTAGAGGGACCCGGGAACGTAATGAAAAACTGTTTTTT
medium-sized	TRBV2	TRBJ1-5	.	CASGVILSQPQHF	TGTGCCAGCGGGGTTATTTTGAGTCAGCCCCAGCATTTT
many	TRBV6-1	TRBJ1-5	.	CASREGYSNQPQHF	TGTGCCAGCAGGGAGGGGTATAGCAATCAGCCCCAGCATTTT
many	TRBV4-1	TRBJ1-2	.	CASSLGTGTYGGYTF	TGCGCCAGCAGCCTCGGAACCGGGACATATGGTGGCTACACCTTC
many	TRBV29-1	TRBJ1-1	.	CSGSVSGTEAFF	TGCAGCGGATCTGTCTCGGGCACTGAAGCTTTCTTT
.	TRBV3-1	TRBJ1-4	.	CASSHDARGWGKLFF	TGTGCCAGCAGCCACGATGCGCGGGGCTGGGGAAAACTGTTTTTT
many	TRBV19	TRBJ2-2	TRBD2	CASSMLAGVAGELFF	TGTGCCAGTAGTATGCTAGCGGGGGTGGCCGGGGAGCTGTTTTTT
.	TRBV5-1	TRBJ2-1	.	CASSFWSGQSGNEQFF	TGCGCCAGCAGCTTTTGGAGCGGACAGTCAGGGAATGAGCAGTTCTTC
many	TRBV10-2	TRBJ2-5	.	CASSESRGKGQTQYF	TGCGCCAGCAGTGAGTCCCGGGGTAAGGGGCAGACCCAGTACTTC
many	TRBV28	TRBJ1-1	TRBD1	CASSLTGAHTEAFF	TGTGCCAGCAGTTTGACAGGGGCGCACACTGAAGCTTTCTTT